This section outlines one T cell receptor beta chain sequence together with its context. Its specificity is unknown. This entry is derived from a study of cytomegalovirus exposure and HLA in healthy donors. Notes on the study in general: As a later analysis showed, a missense DCLRE1C variant was linked to trimming of TCR beta V- and J-genes. Associated with HLA alleles at 0.05 false discovery rate in a later analysis were 17,000 or so TCR beta sequences.

The PCR used 60 Vbeta and 13 Jbeta primers. TCRdb keeps only in-frame clones here, not all; method: immunoSEQ multiplex PCR. The table records more than 80,000 clones, around 76% of them present only once. The sequence derives from a human donor in good health. The sequenced material came from PBMCs.

CDR3 in amino acids: CASRTANYGYTF. CDR3 nucleotides: TGTGCCAGCAGGACAGCTAACTATGGCTACACCTTC. The gene calls are TRBV6-1 and TRBJ1-2; D may be TRBD1 (5 bases). Germline V CDR1 and CDR2: MNHNS, SASEGT. Deletions cut 6 bases from V and 0 bases from J, with 5 bases between. The CDR3 loop spans 12 amino acids.